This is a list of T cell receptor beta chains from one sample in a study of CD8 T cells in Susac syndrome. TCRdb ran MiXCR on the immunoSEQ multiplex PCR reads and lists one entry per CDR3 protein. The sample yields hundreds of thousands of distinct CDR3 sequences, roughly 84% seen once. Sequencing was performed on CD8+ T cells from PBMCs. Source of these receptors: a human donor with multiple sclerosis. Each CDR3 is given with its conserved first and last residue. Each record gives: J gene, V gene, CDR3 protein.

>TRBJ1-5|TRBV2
CASSGDRDTNQPQHF
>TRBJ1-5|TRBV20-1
CSARDRDGGNQPQHF
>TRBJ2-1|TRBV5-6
CASSFGPPVNEQFF
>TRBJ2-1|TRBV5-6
CASSRLATSGGYNEQFF
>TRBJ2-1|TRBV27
CASSLLAGTSYNEQFF
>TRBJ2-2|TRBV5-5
CASSLGQGTANTGELFF
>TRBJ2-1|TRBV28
CASSFTFLAVPYNEQFF
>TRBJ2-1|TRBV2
CASSEGLRNNEQFF
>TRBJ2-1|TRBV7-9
CASRQAGRASGTYNEQFF
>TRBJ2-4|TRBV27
CASGLRGDIQYF
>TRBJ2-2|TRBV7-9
CASSLDRGHVGELFF
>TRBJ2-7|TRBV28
CASTPWAEDTYEQYF
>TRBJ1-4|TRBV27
CASSLTGHNEKLFF
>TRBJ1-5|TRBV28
CASQQGQPQHF
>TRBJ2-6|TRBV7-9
CASSYRVKSSGANVLTF
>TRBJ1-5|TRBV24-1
CATSDYKGGYNQPQHF
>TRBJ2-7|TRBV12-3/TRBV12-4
CASSLELGEQYF
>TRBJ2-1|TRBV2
CAALGGERESNEQFF
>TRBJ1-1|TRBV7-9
CASSVVSGPTEAFF
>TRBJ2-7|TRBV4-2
CASSPGVGYEQYF
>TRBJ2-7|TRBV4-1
CASSQDYEQYF
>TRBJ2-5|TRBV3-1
CASSQFVWTGSLGAFETQYF
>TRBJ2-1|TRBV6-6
CASSYENEQFF
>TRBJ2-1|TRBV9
CASSVAPVGVLSEQFF
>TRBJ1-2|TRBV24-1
CATSDVTEDYGYTF
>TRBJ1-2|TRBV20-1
CSARPLQGRDGYTF
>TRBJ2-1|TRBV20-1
CSAPGTSGYNEQFF
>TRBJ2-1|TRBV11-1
CASSLDRVDEQFF
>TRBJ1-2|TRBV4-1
CASSQPGIPAYGYTF
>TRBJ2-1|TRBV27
CASTSVGLRDNEQFF
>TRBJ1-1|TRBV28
CASSGTGDRAEAFF
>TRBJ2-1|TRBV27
CASSLSAGTSYEQFF
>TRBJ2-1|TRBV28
CASSLVTTSYNEQFF
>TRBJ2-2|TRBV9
CASSPGTGELFF
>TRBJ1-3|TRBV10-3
CAISQGHLSGNTIYF
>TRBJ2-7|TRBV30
CAWSRFLLDYEQYF
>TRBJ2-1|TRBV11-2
CASSLGRTSGNNEQFF
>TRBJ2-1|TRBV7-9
CASSLVRRLAGESDEQFF
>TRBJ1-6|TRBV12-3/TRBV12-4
CASSFKSPLHF
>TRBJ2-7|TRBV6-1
CASSDSAQGDHEQYF
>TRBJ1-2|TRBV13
CASRKTGGTNSYGYTF
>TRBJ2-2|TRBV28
CASTGLREVNTGELFF
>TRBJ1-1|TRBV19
CASTRGVIGTEAFF
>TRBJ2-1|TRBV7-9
CASSLNPSRSYNEQFF
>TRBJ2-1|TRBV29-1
CSVEVWTSGRGNEQFF
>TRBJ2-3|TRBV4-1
CASSQDQNPYGLSTDTQYF
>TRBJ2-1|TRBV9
CASRVAVDEQFF
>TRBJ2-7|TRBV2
CAFTGRVYEQYF
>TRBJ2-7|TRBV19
CASSRQGRTYEQYF
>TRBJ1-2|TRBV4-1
CASSQDLEDGGVYGYTF
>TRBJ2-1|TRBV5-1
CASSLEGHYNEQFF
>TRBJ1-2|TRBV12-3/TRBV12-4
CASSPPLHYGYTF
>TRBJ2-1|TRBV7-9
CASSQWTGGKIEQFF
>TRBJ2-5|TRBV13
CASSHGTKKTQYF
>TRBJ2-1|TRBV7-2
CASSSGLAGGPFGEQFF
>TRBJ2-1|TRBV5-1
CASSLGIASYNEQFF
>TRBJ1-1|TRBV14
CASSQGVNTEAFF